The T cell receptor (beta chain) under discussion was sequenced for a study of blood T cell repertoires in COVID-19. Study-level background: The United States, Italy and Spain provided the acute and convalescent COVID-19 samples. PBMCs, B-cell-depleted T cells, or T cells provided the cDNA or gDNA that made up the material.

In the source study's methods: Amplification of reference gene primers was used by the study to estimate nucleated cell counts. TCRdb's copy holds only in-frame clones and misses some; the assay was immunoSEQ multiplex PCR. V, J and clone size reflect that table, while D and trimming were determined from the DNA. The repertoire consists of 150,000 to 200,000 clones, with around 90% occurring once and the leading ten covering roughly 3.1%. Sequenced sample: peripheral blood. The receptor comes from a man in his fifties or sixties with acute or convalescent COVID-19.

CDR3 residues: CASSDGKGAGDGYTF. The DNA of the CDR3 is TGTGCCAGCAGTGACGGAAAGGGGGCAGGGGATGGCTACACCTTC. The rearrangement links TRBV6-1 to TRBJ1-2; 7 nucleotides agree with TRBD1. The CDR3 sequence is 15 residues long. After removal of 3 bases from V and 6 bases from J, the junction contained 10 bases not matched to a gene. In germline, CDR1 is MNHNS, CDR2 SASEGT.